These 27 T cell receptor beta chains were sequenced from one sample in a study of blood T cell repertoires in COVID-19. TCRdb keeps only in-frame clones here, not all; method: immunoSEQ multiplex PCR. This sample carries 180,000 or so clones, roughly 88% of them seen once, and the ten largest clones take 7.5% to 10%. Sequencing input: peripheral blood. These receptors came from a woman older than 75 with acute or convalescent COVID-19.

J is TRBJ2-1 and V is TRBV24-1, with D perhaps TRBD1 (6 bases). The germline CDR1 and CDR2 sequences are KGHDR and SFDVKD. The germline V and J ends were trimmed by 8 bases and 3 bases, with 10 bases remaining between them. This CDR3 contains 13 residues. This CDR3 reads CATTPTGYNEQFF. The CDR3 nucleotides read TGTGCCACCACCCCGACAGGCTACAATGAGCAGTTCTTC.

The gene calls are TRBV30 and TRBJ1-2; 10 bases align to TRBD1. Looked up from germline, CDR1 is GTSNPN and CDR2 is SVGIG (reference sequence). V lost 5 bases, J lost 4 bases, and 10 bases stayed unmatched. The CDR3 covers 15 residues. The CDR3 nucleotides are TGTGCCTGGGGGACCTGGGACAGGGGCCCCTATGGCTACACCTTC. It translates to CAWGTWDRGPYGYTF.

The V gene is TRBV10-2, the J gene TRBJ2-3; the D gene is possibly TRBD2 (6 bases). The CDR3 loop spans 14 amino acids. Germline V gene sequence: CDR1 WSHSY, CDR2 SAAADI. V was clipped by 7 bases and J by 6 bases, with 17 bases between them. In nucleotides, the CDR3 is TGCGCCAGCAAAGAGGGACTGGGGGTGGATACGCAGTATTTT. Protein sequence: CASKEGLGVDTQYF.

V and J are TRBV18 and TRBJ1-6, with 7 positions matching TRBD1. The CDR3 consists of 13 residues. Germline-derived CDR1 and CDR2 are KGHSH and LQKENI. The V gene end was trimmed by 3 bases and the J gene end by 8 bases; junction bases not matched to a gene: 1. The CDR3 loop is CASSPDRDSPLHF. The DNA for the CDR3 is TGTGCCAGCTCACCCGACAGGGATTCACCCCTCCACTTT.

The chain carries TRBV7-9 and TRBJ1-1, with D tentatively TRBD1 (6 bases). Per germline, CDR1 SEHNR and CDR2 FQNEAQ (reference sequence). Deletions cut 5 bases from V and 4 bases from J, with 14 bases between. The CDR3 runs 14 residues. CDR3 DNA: TGTGCCAGCAGCGTCGAAGGGGGTGGCACTGAAGCTTTCTTT. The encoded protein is CASSVEGGGTEAFF.

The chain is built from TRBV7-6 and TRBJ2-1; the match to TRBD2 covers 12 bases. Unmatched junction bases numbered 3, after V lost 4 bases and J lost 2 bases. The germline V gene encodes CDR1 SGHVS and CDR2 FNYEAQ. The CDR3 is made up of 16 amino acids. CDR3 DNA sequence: TGTGCCAGCAGCTCTCTAGCGGGGGGGACCTACAATGAGCAGTTCTTC. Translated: CASSSLAGGTYNEQFF.

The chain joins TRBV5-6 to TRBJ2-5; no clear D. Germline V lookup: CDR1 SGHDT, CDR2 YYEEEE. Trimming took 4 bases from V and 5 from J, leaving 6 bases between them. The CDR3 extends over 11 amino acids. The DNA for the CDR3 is TGTGCCAGCAGCCCCCGGGAGACCCAGTACTTC. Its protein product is CASSPRETQYF.

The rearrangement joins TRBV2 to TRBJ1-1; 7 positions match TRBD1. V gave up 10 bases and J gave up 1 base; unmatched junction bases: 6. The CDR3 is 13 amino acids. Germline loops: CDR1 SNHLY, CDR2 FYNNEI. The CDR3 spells CAIGGLGNTEAFF. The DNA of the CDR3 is TGTGCCATAGGGGGCTTGGGGAACACTGAAGCTTTCTTT.

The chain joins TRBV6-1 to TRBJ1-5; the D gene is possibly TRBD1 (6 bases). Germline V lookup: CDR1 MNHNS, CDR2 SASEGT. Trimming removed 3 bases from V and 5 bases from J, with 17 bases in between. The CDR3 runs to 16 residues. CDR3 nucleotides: TGTGCCAGCAGTGATGTTCAGGGGTCCATCGATCAGCCCCAGCATTTT. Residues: CASSDVQGSIDQPQHF.

The CDR3 DNA sequence: TGCAGTGCTACACCAGGATTCGAGCAGTTCTTC. Translating it yields CSATPGFEQFF. The chain uses TRBV20-1 and TRBJ2-1; D gene uncertain. Germline loops: CDR1 DFQATT, CDR2 SNEGSKA (reference sequence). This CDR3 has 11 amino acids. V dropped 4 bases and J dropped 10 bases, with 11 bases sitting between them.

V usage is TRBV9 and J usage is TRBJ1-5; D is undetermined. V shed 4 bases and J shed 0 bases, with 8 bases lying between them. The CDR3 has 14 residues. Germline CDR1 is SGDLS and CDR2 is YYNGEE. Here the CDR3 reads CASSKTDSNQPQHF. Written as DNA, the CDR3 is TGTGCCAGCAGCAAGACTGATAGCAATCAGCCCCAGCATTTT.

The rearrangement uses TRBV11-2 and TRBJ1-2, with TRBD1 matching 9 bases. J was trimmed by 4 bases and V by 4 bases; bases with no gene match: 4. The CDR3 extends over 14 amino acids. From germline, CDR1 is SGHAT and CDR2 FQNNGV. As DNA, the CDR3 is TGTGCCAGCAGCTCTACAGGGGGCCTCTATGGCTACACCTTC. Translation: CASSSTGGLYGYTF.

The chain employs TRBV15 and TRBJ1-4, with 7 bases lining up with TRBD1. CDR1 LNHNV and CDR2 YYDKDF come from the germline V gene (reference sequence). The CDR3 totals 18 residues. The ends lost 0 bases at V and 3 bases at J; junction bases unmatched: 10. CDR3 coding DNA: TGTGCCACCAGCAGAGATCGCGCCAGGGGGATGCCTAATGAAAAACTGTTTTTT. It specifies CATSRDRARGMPNEKLFF.

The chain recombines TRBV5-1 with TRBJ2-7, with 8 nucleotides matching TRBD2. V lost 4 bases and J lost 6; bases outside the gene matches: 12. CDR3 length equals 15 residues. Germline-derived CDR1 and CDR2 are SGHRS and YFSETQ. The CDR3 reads CASSAASGSFPEQYF. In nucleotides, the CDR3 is TGCGCCAGCAGCGCCGCTAGCGGGTCCTTCCCCGAGCAGTACTTC.

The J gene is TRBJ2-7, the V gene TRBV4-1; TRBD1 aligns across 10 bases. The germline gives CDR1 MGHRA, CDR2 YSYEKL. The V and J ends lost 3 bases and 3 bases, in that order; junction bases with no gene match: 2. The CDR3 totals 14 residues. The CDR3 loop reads CASSQGQGHYEQYF. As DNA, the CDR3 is TGCGCCAGCAGCCAGGGACAGGGGCACTACGAGCAGTACTTC.

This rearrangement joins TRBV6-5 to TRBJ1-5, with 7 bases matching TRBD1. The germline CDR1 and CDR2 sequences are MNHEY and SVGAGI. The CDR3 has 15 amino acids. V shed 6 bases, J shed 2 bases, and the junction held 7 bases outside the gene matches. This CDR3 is CASSATGTGNQPQHF. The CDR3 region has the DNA TGTGCCAGCAGCGCGACCGGGACAGGCAATCAGCCCCAGCATTTT.

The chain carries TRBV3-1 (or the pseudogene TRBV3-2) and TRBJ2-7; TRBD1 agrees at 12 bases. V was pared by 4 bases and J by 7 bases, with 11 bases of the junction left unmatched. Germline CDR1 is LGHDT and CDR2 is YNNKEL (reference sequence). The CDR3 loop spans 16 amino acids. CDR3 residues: CASSLHKGQGADEQYF. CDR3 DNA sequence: TGTGCCAGCAGCCTACATAAGGGACAGGGGGCAGATGAGCAGTACTTC.

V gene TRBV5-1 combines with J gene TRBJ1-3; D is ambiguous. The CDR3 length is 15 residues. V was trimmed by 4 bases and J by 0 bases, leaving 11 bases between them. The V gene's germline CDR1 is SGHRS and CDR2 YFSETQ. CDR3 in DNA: TGCGCCAGCAGCCCGGACGGGAGCTCTGGAAACACCATATATTTT. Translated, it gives CASSPDGSSGNTIYF.

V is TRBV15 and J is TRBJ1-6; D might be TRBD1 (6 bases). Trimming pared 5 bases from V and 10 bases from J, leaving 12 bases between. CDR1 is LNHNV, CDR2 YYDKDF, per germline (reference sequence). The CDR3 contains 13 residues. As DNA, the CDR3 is TGTGCCACCAGCGAAGGCGACAGGTCACCCCTCCACTTT. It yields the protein CATSEGDRSPLHF.

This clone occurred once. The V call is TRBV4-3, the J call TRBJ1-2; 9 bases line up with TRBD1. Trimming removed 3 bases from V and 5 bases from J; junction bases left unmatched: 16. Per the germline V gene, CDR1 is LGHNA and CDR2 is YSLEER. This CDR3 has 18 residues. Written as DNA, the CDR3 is TGCGCCAGCAGCCATTTACCCGGGACAGGGTCGGGAGGGTATGGCTACACCTTC. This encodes CASSHLPGTGSGGYGYTF.

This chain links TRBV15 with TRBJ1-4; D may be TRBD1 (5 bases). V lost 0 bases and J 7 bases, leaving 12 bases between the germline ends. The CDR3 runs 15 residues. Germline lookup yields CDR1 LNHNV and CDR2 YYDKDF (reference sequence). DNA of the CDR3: TGTGCCACCAGCAGAGATCGGAGTCAGGGTGAAAAACTGTTTTTT. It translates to CATSRDRSQGEKLFF.

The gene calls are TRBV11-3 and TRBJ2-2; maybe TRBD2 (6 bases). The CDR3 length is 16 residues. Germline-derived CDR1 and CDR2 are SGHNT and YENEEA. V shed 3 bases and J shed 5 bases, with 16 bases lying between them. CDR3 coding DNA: TGTGCCAGCAGCTTTAACGGGGCGGGACGGACCGGGGAGCTGTTTTTT. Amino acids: CASSFNGAGRTGELFF. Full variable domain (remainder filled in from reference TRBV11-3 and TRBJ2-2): EAGVVQSPRYKIIEKKQPVAFWCNPISGHNTLYWYLQNLGQGPELLIRYENEEAVDDSQLPKDRFSAERLKGVDSTLKIQPAELGDSAVYLCASSFNGAGRTGELFFGEGSRLTVL.

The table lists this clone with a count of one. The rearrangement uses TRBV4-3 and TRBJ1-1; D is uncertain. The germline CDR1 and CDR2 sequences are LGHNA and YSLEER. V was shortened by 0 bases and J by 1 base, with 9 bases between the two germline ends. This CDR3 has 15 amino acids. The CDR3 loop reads CASSQDWTANTEAFF. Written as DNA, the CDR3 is TGCGCCAGCAGCCAAGATTGGACTGCGAACACTGAAGCTTTCTTT.

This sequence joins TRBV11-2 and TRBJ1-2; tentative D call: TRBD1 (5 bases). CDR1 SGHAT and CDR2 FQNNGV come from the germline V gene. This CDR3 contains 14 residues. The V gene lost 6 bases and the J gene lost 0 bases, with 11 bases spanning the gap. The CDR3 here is CASSYRRANYGYTF. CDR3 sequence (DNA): TGTGCCAGCAGTTATCGCAGGGCTAACTATGGCTACACCTTC.

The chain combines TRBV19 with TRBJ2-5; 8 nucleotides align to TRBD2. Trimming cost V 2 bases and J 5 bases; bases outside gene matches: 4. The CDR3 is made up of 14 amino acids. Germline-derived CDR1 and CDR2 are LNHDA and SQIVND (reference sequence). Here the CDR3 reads CASSITSGSETQYF. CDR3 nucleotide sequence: TGTGCCAGTAGTATAACCAGCGGGAGTGAGACCCAGTACTTC.

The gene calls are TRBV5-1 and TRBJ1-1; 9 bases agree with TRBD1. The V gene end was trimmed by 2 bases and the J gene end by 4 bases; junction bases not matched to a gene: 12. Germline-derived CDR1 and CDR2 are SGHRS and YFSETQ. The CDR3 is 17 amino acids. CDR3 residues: CASSFGWNRGQGTEAFF. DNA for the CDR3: TGCGCCAGCAGCTTTGGGTGGAACAGGGGGCAAGGCACTGAAGCTTTCTTT.

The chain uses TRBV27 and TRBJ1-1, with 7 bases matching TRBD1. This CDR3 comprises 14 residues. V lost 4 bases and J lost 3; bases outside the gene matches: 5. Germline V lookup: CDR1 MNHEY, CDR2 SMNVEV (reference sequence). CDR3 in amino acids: CASSSRQGHTEAFF. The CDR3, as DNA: TGTGCCAGCAGTTCCCGACAGGGCCACACTGAAGCTTTCTTT.